These 27 T cell receptor beta chains were all obtained from the same sample, sequenced in a study of ipilimumab plus nivolumab after autologous stem cell transplantation. The repertoire was sequenced with immunoSEQ multiplex PCR; TCRdb's copy has only in-frame clones and lacks some. The profile shows some 5,000 clones, roughly 79% of them singletons. Sequencing was performed on PBMCs, taken in a trial of ipilimumab plus nivolumab as post-transplant consolidation. Source of these receptors: a male donor with multiple myeloma.

This clone occurred once. This chain connects TRBV2 to TRBJ2-5, with D unresolved. The V gene lost 4 bases and the J gene lost 5 bases, with 11 bases spanning the gap. The CDR3 is made up of 13 amino acids. In germline, CDR1 is SNHLY, CDR2 FYNNEI. The CDR3 nucleotides are TGTGCCAGCAGTGGCAGCCCTGGGGAGACCCAGTACTTC. Amino acids: CASSGSPGETQYF.

This CDR3 is CASSPRSVAYNEQFF. In DNA form, the CDR3 reads TGTGCCAGCAGCCCCCGGTCAGTGGCCTACAATGAGCAGTTCTTC. The genes are TRBV7-9 and TRBJ2-1; D remains ambiguous. The CDR3 length is 15 residues. Germline V lookup: CDR1 SEHNR, CDR2 FQNEAQ (reference sequence). V was pared by 5 bases and J by 2 bases, with 13 bases between. The variable domain in full, with the rest retrieved from reference TRBV7-9 and TRBJ2-1, is DTGVSQNPRHKITKRGQNVTFRCDPISEHNRLYWYRQTLGQGPEFLTYFQNEAQLEKSRLLSDRFSAERPKGSFSTLEIQRTEQGDSAMYLCASSPRSVAYNEQFFGPGTRLTVL.

This sequence joins TRBV19 and TRBJ1-1, with a possible D match to TRBD1 (5 bases). This CDR3 is built from 14 residues. V shed 7 bases and J shed 7 bases, with 19 bases lying between them. Germline-derived CDR1 and CDR2 are LNHDA and SQIVND (reference sequence). CDR3 in amino acids: CASTLPQGPGEAFF. In DNA form, the CDR3 reads TGTGCCAGTACCCTGCCCCAGGGACCCGGTGAAGCTTTCTTT. The full variable domain, its missing parts supplied by reference TRBV19 and TRBJ1-1, is DGGITQSPKYLFRKEGQNVTLSCEQNLNHDAMYWYRQDPGQGLRLIYYSQIVNDFQKGDIAEGYSVSREKKESFPLTVTSAQKNPTAFYLCASTLPQGPGEAFFGQGTRLTVV.

The V and J genes are TRBV15 and TRBJ2-3; 10 bases are a match to TRBD2. The CDR3 totals 17 residues. V was clipped by 2 bases and J by 10 bases; unmatched bases: 15. Germline values: CDR1 LNHNV, CDR2 YYDKDF (reference sequence). CDR3 residues: CATSRKTSGTLQRAQYF. CDR3 nucleotides: TGTGCCACCAGCAGAAAAACTAGCGGGACCTTACAGAGAGCGCAGTATTTT.

The rearrangement links TRBV6-1 to TRBJ1-4; 7 nucleotides align to TRBD1. V lost 5 bases to trimming and J lost 7 bases; unmatched junction nucleotides: 10. CDR1 and CDR2 from the germline V gene are MNHNS and SASEGT. The CDR3 runs to 15 residues. The CDR3 DNA follows: TGTGCCAGCAGTAAACAAGACAGGGAGGGTGAAAAACTGTTTTTT. Translation: CASSKQDREGEKLFF.

The chain couples TRBV2 to TRBJ1-6; D possibly corresponds to TRBD1 (6 bases). In germline, CDR1 is SNHLY, CDR2 FYNNEI. The V gene lost 9 bases and the J gene lost 7 bases, with 13 bases spanning the gap. This CDR3 is 13 amino acids long. Here the CDR3 reads CASLQGLNSPLHF. The DNA for the CDR3 is TGTGCCAGTCTACAGGGATTAAATTCACCCCTCCACTTT. The full variable domain, its missing parts supplied by reference TRBV2 and TRBJ1-6, is EPEVTQTPSHQVTQMGQEVILRCVPISNHLYFYWYRQILGQKVEFLVSFYNNEISEKSEIFDDQFSVERPDGSNFTLKIRSTKLEDSAMYFCASLQGLNSPLHFGNGTRLTVT.

The chain links TRBV12-5 to TRBJ2-2, with a weak D call TRBD2 (5 bases). Germline-derived CDR1 and CDR2 are LGHNT and FRNRAP. This CDR3 comprises 14 residues. V dropped 0 bases and J dropped 4 bases, with 6 bases sitting between them. The DNA of the CDR3 is TGTGCTAGTGGTTTGGTCGCGGGCACCGGGGAGCTGTTTTTT. It yields the protein CASGLVAGTGELFF.

This clone came up a few times. V usage is TRBV25-1 and J usage is TRBJ1-5; D is uncertain. The CDR3 spans 14 residues. Germline-derived CDR1 and CDR2 are MGHDK and SYGVNS. V lost 1 base, J lost 3 bases, and 7 bases lay in between. The CDR3 spells CASSELDDNQPQHF. Here the CDR3 DNA reads TGTGCCAGCAGTGAATTGGATGACAATCAGCCCCAGCATTTT.

This rearrangement joins TRBV4-1 to TRBJ2-1; 13 nucleotides match TRBD2. The CDR3 covers 17 residues. J was trimmed by 4 bases and V by 2 bases; bases with no gene match: 5. Germline V gene sequence: CDR1 MGHRA, CDR2 YSYEKL. CDR3 sequence: CASSQTSGGAKYNEQFF. The CDR3 bases are TGCGCCAGCAGCCAAACTAGCGGGGGGGCTAAGTACAATGAGCAGTTCTTC.

The rearrangement uses TRBV4-3 and TRBJ2-2; TRBD2 agrees at 13 bases. CDR1 and CDR2 from the germline V gene are LGHNA and YSLEER. This CDR3 contains 18 residues. V shed 0 bases and J 3 bases; nucleotides not matched to a gene: 4. CDR3 loop: CASSQETSGGSYTGELFF. Written as DNA, the CDR3 is TGCGCCAGCAGCCAAGAGACTAGCGGGGGGTCTTACACCGGGGAGCTGTTTTTT.

This clone was seen more than once but under ten times. The rearrangement links TRBV10-2 to TRBJ2-5, with 8 positions matching TRBD1. V was clipped by 11 bases and J by 2 bases; unmatched bases: 4. Per germline, CDR1 WSHSY and CDR2 SAAADI. The CDR3 is 12 residues long. The CDR3 reads CAARDRQETQYF. CDR3 in DNA: TGCGCCGCAAGGGACAGGCAAGAGACCCAGTACTTC.

This clone is a singleton in its sample. The V gene is TRBV2, the J gene TRBJ2-5; 8 nucleotides align to TRBD1. Germline lookup yields CDR1 SNHLY and CDR2 FYNNEI. Trimming took 6 bases from V and 2 from J; bases not matched to a gene: 23. This CDR3 has 20 amino acids. The CDR3 DNA reads as TGTGCCAGCAGAAGGGGGTCGGCAGGGGGCCTCGCTGCGGAGCAAGAGACCCAGTACTTC. It is translated as CASRRGSAGGLAAEQETQYF.

This chain uses TRBV30 with TRBJ2-7; either TRBD1 or TRBD2 may fit D (5 bases each). Trimming shortened V by 7 bases and J by 6 bases, and 19 bases separated the two germline ends. The CDR3 totals 13 residues. The germline V gene encodes CDR1 GTSNPN and CDR2 SVGIG (reference sequence). CDR3 bases: TGTGCCTTCCGTTCTGATGGGGGAGCCGAGCAGTACTTC. This translates into CAFRSDGGAEQYF.

V gene TRBV6-1 combines with J gene TRBJ2-7, with 7 bases identical to TRBD1. J gave up 7 bases and V 2 bases, and 5 bases lay outside the gene matches. This CDR3 contains 13 residues. In germline, CDR1 is MNHNS, CDR2 SASEGT. CDR3 sequence: CASSELDREEQYF. The CDR3 DNA reads as TGTGCCAGCAGTGAATTAGACAGGGAAGAGCAGTACTTC.

The chain couples TRBV2 to TRBJ1-1, with a weak D call TRBD1 (6 bases). The germline gives CDR1 SNHLY, CDR2 FYNNEI. This CDR3 region has 15 residues. With 6 bases removed from V and 1 base from J, the gap between germline ends came to 15 bases. This CDR3 reads CASRATTGRNTEAFF. DNA for the CDR3: TGTGCCAGCAGAGCTACAACAGGGAGGAACACTGAAGCTTTCTTT.

The V gene is TRBV5-5, the J gene TRBJ2-3; 10 bases are shared with TRBD2. Trimming took 3 bases from V and 8 from J; bases not matched to a gene: 6. This CDR3 has 14 residues. Germline CDR1 reads SGHKS; CDR2 reads YYEKEE (reference sequence). CDR3 nucleotides: TGTGCCAGCAGCTCTAGCGGGGGAGGGGTTACGCAGTATTTT. As protein: CASSSSGGGVTQYF. Full variable domain (rest looked up from reference TRBV5-5 and TRBJ2-3): DAGVTQSPTHLIKTRGQQVTLRCSPISGHKSVSWYQQVLGQGPQFIFQYYEKEERGRGNFPDRFSARQFPNYSSELNVNALLLGDSALYLCASSSSGGGVTQYFGPGTRLTVL.

The chain links TRBV29-1 to TRBJ2-3; D possibly corresponds to TRBD2 (6 bases). The germline V gene encodes CDR1 SQVTM and CDR2 ANQGSEA. The V gene lost 7 bases and the J gene lost 0 bases, with 14 bases spanning the gap. This CDR3 contains 14 residues. The CDR3 region is CSAVTGGSTDTQYF. The CDR3 DNA reads as TGCAGCGCAGTGACCGGGGGAAGCACAGATACGCAGTATTTT.

The chain is built from TRBV18 and TRBJ1-4, with a possible D match to TRBD1 (6 bases). This CDR3 is built from 14 residues. Germline V CDR1 and CDR2: KGHSH, LQKENI. Deletions cut 2 bases from V and 5 bases from J, with 9 bases between. The CDR3 DNA reads as TGTGCCAGCTCACCAAACGGACAGAATGAAAAACTGTTTTTT. Protein product: CASSPNGQNEKLFF.

A word on this clone: This sample also contains other DNA sequences that code for the same CDR3. In DNA form, the CDR3 reads TGTGCCAGTAGTATAGGCGGATCCTATGGCTACACCTTC. It specifies CASSIGGSYGYTF. The chain has TRBV19 and TRBJ1-2, with D unresolved. V lost 1 base and J lost 4, with 7 bases in between. The CDR3 is 13 amino acids. Germline V lookup: CDR1 LNHDA, CDR2 SQIVND (reference sequence).

This clone was found a few times. The genes are TRBV19 and TRBJ2-5; D unresolved. The ends were cut back, 3 bases at V and 4 bases at J, with 6 bases in the middle. CDR1 is LNHDA and CDR2 is SQIVND in the germline V gene (reference sequence). This CDR3 region has 12 residues. The CDR3: CASSISSETQYF. CDR3 sequence (DNA): TGTGCCAGTAGTATTTCCTCAGAGACCCAGTACTTC.

CDR3 DNA: TGTGCCAGCAGCTCAAAGGTGGCAGGGTGGTATGGCGTCCAAGAGACCCAGTACTTC. Translating gives CASSSKVAGWYGVQETQYF. This chain joins TRBV7-9 and TRBJ2-5; TRBD1 might be the D (5 bases). The CDR3 sequence is 19 residues long. The germline CDR1 and CDR2 sequences are SEHNR and FQNEAQ (reference sequence). V lost 4 bases, J lost 1 base, and 25 bases lay in between. The complete variable domain, with remaining parts taken from reference TRBV7-9 and TRBJ2-5, reads DTGVSQNPRHKITKRGQNVTFRCDPISEHNRLYWYRQTLGQGPEFLTYFQNEAQLEKSRLLSDRFSAERPKGSFSTLEIQRTEQGDSAMYLCASSSKVAGWYGVQETQYFGPGTRLLVL.

V and J are TRBV7-6 and TRBJ2-1; unclear D gene. Germline V gene data show CDR1 as SGHVS and CDR2 as FNYEAQ. V gave up 2 bases and J gave up 8 bases, with 13 bases separating them. CDR3 size: 14 residues. The CDR3 region has the DNA TGTGCCAGCAGCTTAAACCCTCCAAGGGATGAGCAGTTCTTC. It encodes CASSLNPPRDEQFF.

The chain is built from TRBV30 and TRBJ1-6; the D gene is possibly TRBD1 (6 bases). V lost 1 base and J lost 6, with 7 bases in between. Per the germline V gene, CDR1 is GTSNPN and CDR2 is SVGIG (reference sequence). The CDR3 is made up of 13 amino acids. The CDR3 sequence is CAWSEGVNSPLHF. The CDR3 DNA reads as TGTGCCTGGAGTGAGGGGGTTAATTCACCCCTCCACTTT.

This clone was seen more than once but under ten times. The chain combines TRBV5-4 with TRBJ1-6, with 7 bases that match TRBD1. The CDR3 spans 15 residues. The germline V gene has CDR1 SGHNT and CDR2 YYREEE (reference sequence). The ends lost 4 bases at V and 3 bases at J; junction bases unmatched: 4. CDR3 residues: CASSAGTVYNSPLHF. The CDR3 nucleotides are TGTGCCAGCAGCGCCGGGACAGTCTATAATTCACCCCTCCACTTT. The complete variable domain, with remaining parts taken from reference TRBV5-4 and TRBJ1-6, reads ETGVTQSPTHLIKTRGQQVTLRCSSQSGHNTVSWYQQALGQGPQFIFQYYREEENGRGNFPPRFSGLQFPNYSSELNVNALELDDSALYLCASSAGTVYNSPLHFGNGTRLTVT.

This clone appeared a few times. The chain couples TRBV5-5 to TRBJ1-6, with 9 bases that match TRBD1. J lost 7 bases, V lost 2 bases, and 4 bases had no gene match. Germline values: CDR1 SGHKS, CDR2 YYEKEE (reference sequence). The CDR3 loop spans 15 amino acids. CDR3 DNA sequence: TGTGCCAGCAGCTTTTTGGGGACAGGGAATTCACCCCTCCACTTT. It yields the protein CASSFLGTGNSPLHF.

This sequence joins TRBV6-6 and TRBJ1-1, with a possible D match to TRBD1 (5 bases). The CDR3 has 13 amino acids. Germline V gene sequence: CDR1 MNHNY, CDR2 SVGAGI (reference sequence). V was shortened by 8 bases and J by 1 base, with 11 bases between the two germline ends. The CDR3 DNA is TGTGCCAGCTTGTCGGGACGGAACACTGAAGCTTTCTTT. Translation: CASLSGRNTEAFF.

The gene calls are TRBV6-1 and TRBJ2-3; 12 nucleotides align to TRBD1. This CDR3 region has 13 residues. Germline-derived CDR1 and CDR2 are MNHNS and SASEGT. V lost 8 bases, J lost 6 bases, and 3 bases stayed unmatched. CDR3 amino acids: CASWDRGQDTQYF. The CDR3 bases are TGTGCCAGCTGGGACAGGGGGCAGGATACGCAGTATTTT.